Listed below are T cell receptor beta chains from one sample, sequenced in a study of metastatic and nonmetastatic thyroid tumors. TCRdb recomputed clones from the PCR reads via MiXCR. The table lists 50,000 or so clones, approximately 15% of them singletons, with 2.5% to 3% in the top ten. Sequenced input: blood. The receptors come from a female donor with papillary thyroid cancer or a benign thyroid nodule (not recorded which). Some clones in this sample may be carry-over from other donors' samples. CDR3s include the opening cysteine and the closing phenylalanine or tryptophan. D genes are given only for firm matches. Not all rows give a size; the values are once, few, many and, for expanded clones, a class.

J | D | V | size | CDR3 | DNA
TRBJ2-1 | . | TRBV6-4 | many | CASSDSMGLNEQFF | TGTGCCAGCAGTGACTCAATGGGACTCAATGAGCAGTTCTTC
TRBJ2-1 | TRBD2 | TRBV24-1 | many | CATSDAGGSSYNEQFF | TGTGCCACCAGTGATGCCGGCGGGAGTTCCTACAATGAGCAGTTCTTC
TRBJ1-2 | . | TRBV30 | . | CAWSVPGTGGPGYGYTF | TGTGCCTGGAGTGTCCCCGGGACGGGTGGTCCTGGATATGGCTACACCTTC
TRBJ2-3 | . | TRBV19 | many | CASSVLSDRDTQYF | TGTGCCAGTAGCGTACTAAGCGACCGGGATACGCAGTATTTT
TRBJ1-2 | . | TRBV7-2 | many | CASRVGTSSNYGYTF | TGTGCCAGCAGGGTAGGGACGTCCTCTAACTATGGCTACACCTTC
TRBJ2-7 | TRBD1 | TRBV27 | few | CASSNIAGTGRNDQYF | TGTGCCAGCAGTAATATTGCCGGGACAGGGAGGAACGATCAGTACTTC
TRBJ2-1 | . | TRBV9 | many | CASSVDSDYNEQFF | TGTGCCAGCAGCGTAGATAGCGACTACAATGAGCAGTTCTTC
TRBJ2-5 | . | TRBV6-5 | few | CASIYRGNGLKETQYF | TGTGCCAGCATTTATAGAGGGAATGGATTGAAAGAGACCCAGTACTTC
TRBJ1-4 | . | TRBV6-1 | many | CASNKTNEKLFF | TGTGCCAGCAATAAAACTAATGAAAAACTGTTTTTT
TRBJ2-5 | . | TRBV18 | many | CASSPGGGIQETQYF | TGTGCCAGCTCACCAGGGGGCGGGATTCAAGAGACCCAGTACTTC
TRBJ1-4 | . | TRBV2 | many | CASSESGQGRFGEKLFF | TGTGCCAGCAGTGAAAGTGGGCAGGGGCGGTTCGGTGAAAAACTGTTTTTT
TRBJ2-7 | TRBD2 | TRBV20-1 | many | CSARDPSSGGSYEQYF | TGCAGTGCTAGAGATCCCTCTAGCGGGGGTTCCTACGAGCAGTACTTC
TRBJ2-2 | . | TRBV10-3 | many | CAISESSSEGELFF | TGTGCCATCAGTGAGTCGAGCTCCGAGGGGGAGCTGTTTTTT
TRBJ2-7 | . | TRBV6-5 | few | CASIYSYRSYEQYF | TGTGCCAGCATTTACTCGTACAGGTCCTACGAGCAGTACTTC
TRBJ1-1 | . | TRBV29-1 | many | CSVESPGGIRLNTEAFF | TGCAGCGTTGAAAGTCCCGGCGGGATACGACTGAACACTGAAGCTTTCTTT
TRBJ2-3 | TRBD2 | TRBV28 | few | CARERLAGGPMNTDTQYF | TGTGCCAGGGAACGACTAGCTGGAGGGCCAATGAACACAGATACGCAGTATTTT
TRBJ2-7 | TRBD1 | TRBV10-2 | many | CASRSGQGAYEQYF | TGCGCCAGCAGGTCGGGACAGGGGGCCTACGAGCAGTACTTC
TRBJ2-1 | . | TRBV7-9 | many | CASSLVTGTYNEQFF | TGTGCCAGCAGCTTAGTGACTGGGACTTACAATGAGCAGTTCTTC
TRBJ2-6 | . | TRBV19 | many | CASSNRDSGANVLTF | TGTGCCAGTAGTAACAGAGACTCTGGGGCCAACGTCCTGACTTTC
TRBJ2-7 | TRBD1 | TRBV19 | many | CASSTRDRGPKEQYF | TGTGCCAGTAGTACTCGGGACAGGGGGCCGAAGGAGCAGTACTTC
TRBJ1-1 | TRBD1 | TRBV6-1 | many | CASIRGGATEAFF | TGTGCCAGCATAAGAGGGGGCGCGACTGAAGCTTTCTTT
TRBJ1-2 | . | TRBV28 | many | CASSLSGGVYGYTF | TGTGCCAGCAGTTTATCGGGGGGGGTCTATGGCTACACCTTC
TRBJ2-5 | TRBD2 | TRBV10-1 | many | CASSPGILAGVQETQYF | TGCGCCAGCAGCCCGGGGATACTAGCGGGAGTCCAAGAGACCCAGTACTTC
TRBJ1-2 | . | TRBV12-5 | . | CASGVDRYYGYTF | TGTGCTAGTGGTGTTGACAGGTACTATGGCTACACCTTC
TRBJ1-1 | . | TRBV2 | many | CASSEVKNTEAFF | TGTGCCAGCAGTGAGGTGAAGAACACTGAAGCTTTCTTT
TRBJ2-1 | . | TRBV20-1 | many | CSARDSQALYNEQFF | TGCAGTGCTAGGGACTCCCAGGCCCTATACAATGAGCAGTTCTTC
TRBJ2-1 | TRBD2 | TRBV25-1 | many | CASSELSSGRREQFF | TGTGCCAGCAGTGAATTGTCTAGCGGGAGACGCGAGCAGTTCTTC
TRBJ1-4 | . | TRBV19 | many | CASSIGSGSNEKLFF | TGTGCCAGTAGTATTGGTTCGGGTTCTAATGAAAAACTGTTTTTT
TRBJ2-7 | . | TRBV28 | few | CASTDYSFYEQYF | TGTGCCAGCACGGATTATTCCTTCTACGAGCAGTACTTC
TRBJ2-7 | . | TRBV6-1 | medium-sized | CASSDREVDEQYF | TGTGCCAGCAGTGATAGGGAGGTCGACGAGCAGTACTTC
TRBJ2-1 | TRBD2 | TRBV20-1 | many | CSARVRAGGSYNEQFF | TGCAGTGCTAGAGTGAGGGCGGGAGGATCCTACAATGAGCAGTTCTTC
TRBJ1-1 | . | TRBV5-4 | many | CASREDSLLGANTEGFF | TGTGCCAGCCGGGAGGACAGCCTACTCGGTGCGAACACTGAAGGTTTCTTT
TRBJ2-2 | TRBD2 | TRBV12-3/TRBV12-4 | few | CASSTVTSVILHTGELFF | TGTGCCAGCAGCACCGTGACTAGCGTGATCCTGCACACCGGGGAGCTGTTTTTT
TRBJ2-7 | TRBD2 | TRBV28 | few | CASRDPGTSDHVHYF | TGTGCCAGCAGGGACCCGGGGACTAGTGACCATGTGCATTACTTC
TRBJ1-5 | . | TRBV12-3/TRBV12-4 | few | CASSLNNQPQHF | TGTGCCAGCAGTTTAAACAATCAGCCCCAGCATTTT
TRBJ2-7 | . | TRBV28 | few | CASSIPSGEISYEQYF | TGTGCCAGCTCCATTCCCTCTGGGGAAATCTCCTACGAGCAGTACTTC
TRBJ2-3 | . | TRBV6-1 | many | CASSERPGEADTQYF | TGTGCCAGCAGTGAAAGACCGGGCGAGGCAGATACGCAGTATTTT
TRBJ1-2 | . | TRBV28 | . | CASILQACYTF | TGTGCCAGCATCCTTCAGGCTTGCTACACCTTC
TRBJ2-3 | . | TRBV9 | many | CASSPPTGRDTDTQYF | TGTGCCAGCAGCCCCCCGACAGGGAGGGACACAGATACGCAGTATTTT
TRBJ2-2 | . | TRBV11-1 | . | CASSPPRLGSNTGELFF | TGTGCCAGCAGCCCCCCCCGCTTGGGCAGTAACACCGGGGAGCTGTTTTTC
TRBJ2-2 | TRBD2 | TRBV27 | . | CASRLSSGRKGVELFF | TGTGCCAGCAGGTTGAGTAGCGGGAGGAAGGGCGTGGAGCTGTTTTTT
TRBJ1-4 | . | TRBV6-1 | many | CASARDRGEKLFF | TGTGCCAGCGCCCGGGACCGCGGTGAAAAACTGTTTTTT
TRBJ2-1 | TRBD2 | TRBV3-1 | . | CASSQAGGVRTVYNEQFF | TGTGCCAGCAGCCAAGCGGGGGGGGTCAGGACAGTATACAATGAGCAGTTCTTC
TRBJ1-1 | . | TRBV2 | many | CASSPGSFPIPNGFF | TGTGCCAGCAGTCCTGGATCGTTCCCGATTCCGAACGGTTTCTTT